This TCR beta chain is from a study of T cells in Graves' hyperthyroidism and ophthalmopathy. Overall study findings and caveats: The authors' 13 V-J model separated ophthalmopathy from stable hyperthyroidism. Most expanded thyroid clonotypes above 0.001 recurred in blood.

A note on this clonotype: Its antigen is not known.

Germline lookup yields CDR1 MDHEN and CDR2 SYDVKM. This CDR3 contains 12 residues. V was pared by 9 bases and J by 6 bases, with 7 bases of the junction left unmatched. Researchers took RNA transcripts and amplified the TCR beta CDR3 regions from them. HTBI primers drove first-round RT-PCR of the TCR CDR3. TCRdb reanalysed the multiplex PCR reads using MiXCR and keeps one entry per CDR3 protein. Among 480,000 or so distinct CDR3 sequences listed, approximately 49% were seen once. Sequencing was performed on peripheral blood or thyroid tissue (not recorded which). The chain employs TRBV28 and TRBJ1-2; 7 nucleotides line up with TRBD1. The origin of this receptor is an adult woman with Graves' disease, either hyperthyroidism or ophthalmopathy (not recorded which). The CDR3 protein is CASTDREDGYTF. In DNA form, the CDR3 reads TGTGCCAGTACCGACAGGGAGGATGGCTACACCTTC.